This TCR beta chain stems from a study of blood T cells in healthy people across ages. Trimming shortened V by 5 bases and J by 6 bases, and 4 bases separated the two germline ends. This CDR3 has 11 amino acids. In germline, CDR1 is LNHNV, CDR2 YYDKDF (reference sequence). Healthy Caucasians from Russia aged about 6 to 90 served as donors. The use of a sample-barcoded 5' primer and a J-beta primer mix characterized a second PCR of roughly 7 to 11 cycles. From the 5' RACE reads, TCRdb called clonotypes with MiXCR, one entry per CDR3 protein. The sample consists of over a million distinct CDR3 sequences, under 55% of them appearing once. Overall study results and limits: There were more naive CD4+ cells and higher diversity in long-lived donors than in aged donors. A roughly linear age-dependent decrease characterized TCR beta diversity per million T cells.

For this clonotype: Its target is not known.

Sequenced input: blood. V gene TRBV15 combines with J gene TRBJ2-2; no clear D. This receptor was taken from a woman aged 55-75 years in good health. The chain's CDR3 is CATSGAGELFF. CDR3 nucleotide sequence: TGTGCCACCAGCGGGGCCGGGGAGCTGTTTTTT.